This T cell receptor beta chain was sequenced during a study of blood T cell repertoires in COVID-19. Across the whole study: COVID-19 samples collected from the United States, Italy and Spain covered acute and convalescent phases.

Participant age was about 18 to 95 years, and participants resided in 25 or so US areas. Repertoires were generated with immunoSEQ multiplex PCR, while TCRdb's copy carries only in-frame clones and drops some. This sample yields about 430,000 clones, of which approximately 88% are seen a single time; around 0.91% belongs to the top ten. In germline, CDR1 is LNHDA, CDR2 SQIVND (reference sequence). The CDR3 consists of 14 residues. V gave up 1 base and J gave up 7 bases, with 12 bases separating them. Sequencing used PBMCs or T cells enriched from blood (not recorded which). The rearrangement uses TRBV19 and TRBJ2-3; tentatively, D is TRBD1 (6 bases). This TCR derives from a woman younger than 45 with acute COVID-19. CDR3 in DNA: TGTGCCAGTAGTATAGGGACAGACACGAATACGCAGTATTTT. It encodes CASSIGTDTNTQYF.